These T cell receptor beta chains were read from a single sample in a study of T cell responses to AZD1222 COVID-19 vaccine. Clones were read by immunoSEQ multiplex PCR, and TCRdb kept only the in-frame ones, dropping some. The data show 110,000 to 150,000 clones, about 94% seen once. Sequenced here: peripheral blood, sampled on day 0 of AZD1222 vaccination. The source of these receptors is an adult in good health. CDR3s include the opening cysteine and the closing phenylalanine or tryptophan. The D gene is left open where the match is weak. Clone size, where shown, is once, few, many, or a class for clones that have expanded.

j_call d_call v_call clone_size cdr3_nt cdr3_aa
TRBJ1-1 NA TRBV28 NA TGTGCCAGCAGTGCCCGGACAGCCCTGGACACTGAAGCTTTCTTT CASSARTALDTEAFF
TRBJ1-2 TRBD1 TRBV18 NA TGTGCCAGCTCAACCGGGACAGCCTATGGCTACACCTTC CASSTGTAYGYTF
TRBJ1-3 NA TRBV5-4 few TGTGCCAGCAGCGCAGGGCCGGGAAACACCATATATTTT CASSAGPGNTIYF
TRBJ1-2 NA TRBV19 NA TGTGCCAGTAGTCCCAGGGAGTCTTTAATTGGCTACACCTTC CASSPRESLIGYTF
TRBJ1-5 NA TRBV28 NA TGTGCCAGCATCCCTCATTTGGATAGCAATCAGCCCCAGCATTTT CASIPHLDSNQPQHF
TRBJ2-3 NA TRBV7-9 NA TGTGCCAGCAGCTTAGGCTCCACAGATACGCAGTATTTT CASSLGSTDTQYF
TRBJ1-3 NA TRBV19 NA TGTGCCAGTAGTATCGGCAGGGACGGAAACACCATATATTTT CASSIGRDGNTIYF
TRBJ1-2 NA TRBV19 NA TGTGCCAGTAGTCCTGGGACTCACTATGGCTACACCTTC CASSPGTHYGYTF
TRBJ2-1 TRBD2 TRBV3-1/TRBV3-2 NA TGTGCCAGCAGCCAAGGGGGGGTAGGAACTAGCGGGAGTTGGCAGTTCTTC CASSQGGVGTSGSWQFF
TRBJ1-2 TRBD1 TRBV6-5 once TGTGCCAGCAGTTACTCTTGGGACAGGTCCTCTGGCTACACCTTC CASSYSWDRSSGYTF
TRBJ1-5 NA TRBV27 once TGTGCCAGCAGATTGAGGGGTCAGCCCCAGCATTTT CASRLRGQPQHF
TRBJ2-2 NA TRBV11-3 NA TGTGCCAGCAGCTTAGGCCCTACCGGGGAGCTGTTTTTT CASSLGPTGELFF
TRBJ2-3 NA TRBV5-1 once TGCGCCAGCAGGCCCCTAGCTGGATTGCTACTTAGCACAGATACGCAGTATTTT CASRPLAGLLLSTDTQYF
TRBJ2-1 TRBD2 TRBV29-1 NA TGCAGCGTTGATCCCAGCGGGAGTCATGAGCAGTTCTTC CSVDPSGSHEQFF
TRBJ1-5 NA TRBV18 NA TGTGCCAGCTCAAAGGACAAATATAGCAATCAGCCCCAGCATTTT CASSKDKYSNQPQHF
TRBJ2-1 TRBD2 TRBV11-2 few TGTGCCAGCAGCTCCCGACTAGCGGGAGCAGGGAATGAGCAGTTCTTC CASSSRLAGAGNEQFF
TRBJ2-7 TRBD2 TRBV6-6 NA TGTGCCAGCAGTCGCCGCCGCTGGCCTAGCGGAGGCTACGAGCAGTACTTC CASSRRRWPSGGYEQYF
TRBJ2-1 NA TRBV10-1 NA TGCGCCAGCAGTAAGAGTCGGACATACAATGAGCAGTTCTTC CASSKSRTYNEQFF
TRBJ1-1 TRBD1 TRBV5-1 NA TGCGCCAGCAGCTTGGAGGGGACAGGGGACACTGAAGCTTTCTTT CASSLEGTGDTEAFF
TRBJ2-7 TRBD1 TRBV7-3 once TGTGCCAGCAGCCCGGACAGGGGTTCCTACGAGCAGTACTTC CASSPDRGSYEQYF
TRBJ2-1 NA TRBV18 NA TGTGCCAGCTCACCCGGGACCAACTACAATGAGCAGTTCTTC CASSPGTNYNEQFF
TRBJ2-7 TRBD2 TRBV6-5 NA TGTGCCAGCAGTTACTCACTCCTAGCGGGGGGGAAGTACTTC CASSYSLLAGGKYF
TRBJ1-3 TRBD1 TRBV28 NA TGTGCCAGCAGAACAGGGGGCTCTGGAAACACCATATATTTT CASRTGGSGNTIYF
TRBJ1-1 NA TRBV7-9 NA TGTGCCAGCAGCTTAGGAGAATTCACTGAAGCTTTCTTT CASSLGEFTEAFF
TRBJ1-2 NA TRBV29-1 once TGCAGCGTTGTACAGGGCTTAGGGGGCTACACCTTC CSVVQGLGGYTF
TRBJ2-3 TRBD2 TRBV7-7 NA TGTGCTAGCAGCTTAGGAACTAGCGGCACAGATACGCAGTATTTT CASSLGTSGTDTQYF
TRBJ2-5 NA TRBV7-9 NA TGTGCCAGCAGCCCAGCCCTAGTAAATCGAGAGACCCAGTACTTC CASSPALVNRETQYF
TRBJ1-2 NA TRBV24-1 NA TGTGCCACCAGTGATTCCGATTTTTATGGCTACACCTTC CATSDSDFYGYTF
TRBJ1-1 TRBD1 TRBV27 NA TGTGCCAGCAGTACCCGGACAGGGGTTAAAGGCACTGAAGCTTTCTTT CASSTRTGVKGTEAFF